This T cell receptor (beta chain) was identified during a study of T cells in localized non-small cell lung cancer. Libraries were prepared by immunoSEQ multiplex PCR; TCRdb keeps only in-frame clonotypes and omits some of them. This table holds about 24,000 clones, roughly 89% found once. This CDR3 has 16 residues. Germline CDR1 is SGHVS and CDR2 is FQNEAQ. Trimming took 3 bases from V and 5 from J; bases not matched to a gene: 10. On this clone: Its target is not known.

Overall study findings and caveats: The greatest T cell clonality was found in uninvolved adjacent lung (higher than in tumor). Sequence data derive from only one tumor region, so heterogeneity remains possible.

The receptor was derived from a man between 40 and 69 years old with stage I squamous cell lung carcinoma. The V gene is TRBV7-8, the J gene TRBJ2-7; 10 nucleotides line up with TRBD2. Sequenced here: peripheral blood, sampled before any cancer treatment. The CDR3: CASSFSSGGSFHEQYF. For the CDR3, the DNA is TGTGCCAGCAGCTTCTCTAGCGGGGGCTCTTTCCACGAGCAGTACTTC.